The 23 T cell receptor beta chains below all came from one sample that was sequenced in a study of T-cell memory formation after mild COVID-19 (dated by TCRdb to about 2021). Receptors were amplified or captured by 5' RACE. Sequencing relied on an Illumina NovaSeq 6000. In TCRdb, the public reads were trimmed at Q25 with fastp and aligned with MiXCR, with productive beta chains retained. Rows with one shared CDR3 protein collapse into an entry with the most common genes and DNA. The sample table records 100,000 or so distinct CDR3 sequences; 11% of these occur just once. Of the sample, more than 35% is held by the ten largest clones. The sequenced material came from PBMCs or a T cell subset sorted from them (not recorded which). These receptors came from a man between 18 and 35 years old who had mild COVID-19 (a few samples of this study predate the infection). The sample titles of this study are shuffled in the database, so cell type and time point are left out; the donor was told from shared clones.

CDR3 amino acids: CSAPGLAGGGHQETQYF. The CDR3 DNA follows: TGCAGCGCCCCGGGACTAGCGGGGGGGGGGCACCAAGAGACCCAGTACTTC. The chain joins TRBV29-1 to TRBJ2-5; 16 bases fit TRBD2. The CDR3 spans 17 residues. J was trimmed by 0 bases and V by 7 bases; bases with no gene match: 8. Germline V gene lookup returns CDR1 SQVTM and CDR2 ANQGSEA.

This clonotype was counted only a few times. The genes are TRBV4-2 and TRBJ2-7; 9 bases are a match to TRBD1. Germline V CDR1 and CDR2: LGHNA, YNFKEQ. CDR3 length: 16 amino acids. Trimming cost V 0 bases and J 3 bases; bases outside gene matches: 6. The CDR3 reads CASSQDEGQGSYEQYF. Written as DNA, the CDR3 is TGTGCCAGCAGCCAAGACGAAGGACAGGGGAGCTACGAGCAGTACTTC.

In this sample, this clonotype turned up a few times. The chain is built from TRBV4-1 and TRBJ2-2; D is undetermined. CDR1 MGHRA and CDR2 YSYEKL come from the germline V gene. This CDR3 has 14 amino acids. V was shortened by 7 bases and J by 0 bases, with 9 bases between the two germline ends. The CDR3 DNA follows: TGCGCCAGCACCTCCAGCCCGAACACCGGGGAGCTGTTTTTT. Translated, it gives CASTSSPNTGELFF.

This clonotype was observed a few times. This chain links TRBV28 with TRBJ1-1; D is undetermined. The germline CDR1 and CDR2 sequences are MDHEN and SYDVKM. V was cut by 3 bases and J by 0 bases, with 14 bases left in between. CDR3 length: 16 residues. CDR3 DNA: TGTGCCAGCAGTTTTCGACGGAACACCATGAACACTGAAGCTTTCTTT. As protein: CASSFRRNTMNTEAFF.

The V call is TRBV4-2, the J call TRBJ2-1; the D call may be TRBD1 or TRBD2 (6 bases each). This CDR3 has 16 amino acids. The germline V gene encodes CDR1 LGHNA and CDR2 YNFKEQ. Trimming stripped 0 bases from V and 4 bases from J, with 13 bases between. Written as DNA, the CDR3 is TGTGCCAGCAGCCAAGATGGTGCGGGGACATACAATGAGCAGTTCTTC. It specifies CASSQDGAGTYNEQFF.

This clonotype was seen at least ten times. This sequence joins TRBV14 and TRBJ2-7; TRBD1 or TRBD2 may be the D gene (6 bases each). The CDR3 length is 17 residues. The germline gives CDR1 SGHDN, CDR2 FVKESK. Trimming left V 3 bases short and J 0 bases short, with 18 bases between. The CDR3, as DNA: TGTGCCAGCAGCCACCGGAGGGAGGACAGCGGCTCCTACGAGCAGTACGTC. It encodes CASSHRREDSGSYEQYV.

This clonotype was seen at least ten times. CDR3 sequence: CSVEKGGPDTQYF. CDR3 DNA: TGCAGCGTTGAGAAAGGGGGGCCAGATACGCAGTATTTT. The chain couples TRBV29-1 to TRBJ2-3; D is perhaps TRBD1 or TRBD2 (6 bases each). V was pared by 3 bases and J by 4 bases, with 11 bases between. This CDR3 spans 13 amino acids. Germline values: CDR1 SQVTM, CDR2 ANQGSEA.

This clonotype has more than one count but fewer than ten. The chain uses TRBV20-1 and TRBJ2-3; a possible D gene is TRBD1 (6 bases). V lost 2 bases and J 2 bases, leaving 17 bases between the germline ends. Germline V CDR1 and CDR2: DFQATT, SNEGSKA (reference sequence). CDR3 size: 16 residues. The CDR3 loop is CSARKDRDTDTDTQYF. Here the CDR3 DNA reads TGCAGTGCTAGAAAGGACCGGGACACTGACACAGATACGCAGTATTTT.

The rearrangement uses TRBV7-2 and TRBJ2-7, with TRBD2 as a possible D gene (7 bases). The CDR3 runs 13 residues. Germline V gene data show CDR1 as SGHTA and CDR2 as FQGNSA. Trimming stripped 5 bases from V and 6 bases from J, with 14 bases between. The CDR3, as DNA: TGTGCCAGCAGCGCCCTCGGGGGGCTCGAGCAGTACGTC. This translates into CASSALGGLEQYV.

The table lists this clonotype with a few counts. J is TRBJ2-1 and V is TRBV28, with D perhaps TRBD1 (5 bases). The V gene lost 6 bases and the J gene lost 10 bases, with 13 bases spanning the gap. Germline lookup yields CDR1 MDHEN and CDR2 SYDVKM. The CDR3 spans 12 residues. Here the CDR3 DNA reads TGTGCCAGCAGACTGACAGCCCGGGAGCAGTTCTTC. Protein: CASRLTAREQFF.

The rearrangement links TRBV20-1 to TRBJ1-1, with D possibly matching TRBD1 (5 bases). The CDR3 is made up of 13 amino acids. Trimming removed 0 bases from V and 4 bases from J, with 9 bases in between. Germline V gene sequence: CDR1 DFQATT, CDR2 SNEGSKA (reference sequence). The CDR3 here is CSARDTGGTEAFF. In DNA form, the CDR3 reads TGCAGTGCTAGAGATACGGGGGGCACTGAAGCTTTCTTT.

This clonotype was observed a handful of times. V is TRBV7-4 and J is TRBJ2-2, with 8 bases fitting TRBD1. V dropped 0 bases and J dropped 4; count of bases not matched to a gene: 10. The CDR3 runs 18 residues. CDR1 is SGHVT and CDR2 is SQSDAQ in the germline V gene. The CDR3 region has the DNA TGTGCCAGCAGCTTAGCGACTCCGGGACAGGAGATCACCGGGGAGCTGTTTTTT. The encoded protein is CASSLATPGQEITGELFF.

This clonotype has a handful of counts. J is TRBJ1-5 and V is TRBV28, with 8 nucleotides matching TRBD1. This CDR3 has 17 amino acids. Germline assignment: CDR1 MDHEN and CDR2 SYDVKM. V was pared by 4 bases and J by 0 bases, with 8 bases of the junction left unmatched. CDR3 in DNA: TGTGCCAGCAGTTGGGACAGGAATGGGGTTAGCAATCAGCCCCAGCATTTT. Its protein is CASSWDRNGVSNQPQHF.

In this sample, this clonotype turned up a few times. V and J are TRBV6-5 and TRBJ2-7, with 7 bases matching TRBD2. From germline, CDR1 is MNHEY and CDR2 SVGAGI. This CDR3 region has 14 residues. V shed 3 bases and J 1 base; nucleotides not matched to a gene: 3. The CDR3 loop is CASSYGGESYEQYF. In DNA form, the CDR3 reads TGTGCCAGCAGTTATGGGGGGGAGTCCTACGAGCAGTACTTC.

CDR3 amino acids: CASSFRDRNTGELFF. The CDR3 nucleotides are TGTGCCAGCAGTTTTAGGGACAGAAACACCGGGGAGCTGTTTTTT. The gene calls are TRBV28 and TRBJ2-2, with 7 bases that match TRBD1. This CDR3 spans 15 amino acids. Per germline, CDR1 MDHEN and CDR2 SYDVKM. Germline trimming cut 3 bases from V and 2 bases from J; bases unmatched to any gene: 3.

The V gene is TRBV4-1, the J gene TRBJ2-5; perhaps TRBD1 as D (7 bases). This CDR3 has 14 amino acids. The V gene lost 5 bases and the J gene lost 5 bases, with 15 bases spanning the gap. Germline assignment: CDR1 MGHRA and CDR2 YSYEKL. The CDR3 loop reads CASSRQGGGETQYF. The CDR3 coding sequence is TGCGCCAGCAGCAGACAGGGTGGAGGGGAGACCCAGTACTTC.

This chain joins TRBV18 and TRBJ2-7; no reliable D call. Trimming removed 6 bases from V and 2 bases from J, with 8 bases in between. Germline V gives CDR1 KGHSH, CDR2 LQKENI. The CDR3 has 12 amino acids. The DNA for the CDR3 is TGTGCCAGCTCTCATACTACCTACGAGCAGTACTTC. Translating it yields CASSHTTYEQYF.

This sequence joins TRBV7-6 and TRBJ1-4, with unresolved D. From germline, CDR1 is SGHVS and CDR2 FNYEAQ. The CDR3 consists of 15 residues. The germline V and J ends were trimmed by 4 bases and 8 bases, with 17 bases remaining between them. The CDR3 loop is CASSSRPAPGEKLFF. The CDR3 bases are TGTGCCAGCAGCTCGAGACCCGCGCCTGGGGAAAAACTGTTTTTT.

This chain connects TRBV5-1 to TRBJ1-2, with D tentatively TRBD1 (5 bases). Germline CDR1 is SGHRS and CDR2 is YFSETQ. The V and J ends lost 4 bases and 4 bases respectively, with 14 bases between them. This CDR3 is built from 14 residues. The CDR3 sequence: CASSPTGTGYGYTF. The CDR3 DNA follows: TGCGCCAGCAGCCCAACCGGGACGGGCTATGGCTACACCTTC.

The sample holds a few counts of this clonotype. V is TRBV25-1 and J is TRBJ1-4; no reliable D call. Germline loops: CDR1 MGHDK, CDR2 SYGVNS. Trimming cost V 1 base and J 10 bases, with 7 bases left between them. This CDR3 contains 12 residues. The CDR3 sequence: CASSEWVGKLFF. The CDR3 DNA follows: TGTGCCAGCAGTGAATGGGTCGGAAAACTGTTTTTT.

This clonotype was detected only a few times. The chain is built from TRBV15 and TRBJ1-4; 8 nucleotides line up with TRBD1. This CDR3 contains 16 residues. V was clipped by 4 bases and J by 4 bases; unmatched bases: 8. Germline V gene sequence: CDR1 LNHNV, CDR2 YYDKDF (reference sequence). CDR3 nucleotide sequence: TGTGCCACCAGCACATTGGACAGGGCGTTTAATGAAAAACTGTTTTTT. Protein: CATSTLDRAFNEKLFF.

This clonotype was observed a few times. The rearrangement links TRBV7-9 to TRBJ2-7; D uncertain. Trimming removed 6 bases from V and 2 bases from J, with 17 bases in between. The CDR3 extends over 15 amino acids. CDR1 and CDR2 from the germline V gene are SEHNR and FQNEAQ (reference sequence). This CDR3 is CASSPGLRPTYEQYF. The CDR3 coding sequence is TGTGCCAGCAGTCCCGGGCTCCGCCCGACCTACGAGCAGTACTTC.

This clonotype appeared a few times. This chain uses TRBV18 with TRBJ2-7; D possibly matches TRBD1 or TRBD2 (5 bases each). CDR1 KGHSH and CDR2 LQKENI come from the germline V gene. The CDR3 loop spans 16 amino acids. V was shortened by 3 bases and J by 3 bases, with 18 bases between the two germline ends. The CDR3 region has the DNA TGTGCCAGCTCACCTCGGGGCAGCAGCGCGTTCTACGAGCAGTACGTC. Encoded protein: CASSPRGSSAFYEQYV.